The 28 T cell receptor beta chains listed next were all sequenced from one sample in a study of blood T cell repertoires in COVID-19. The table came from immunoSEQ multiplex PCR; TCRdb's copy has only in-frame clones and leaves some out. The sample yields 150,000 to 200,000 clones, around 80% seen once. Sequenced material: peripheral blood. The receptors here all came from a man aged 25 to 45 with active or convalescent COVID-19.

This chain uses TRBV7-9 with TRBJ1-2; 8 bases are shared with TRBD1. This CDR3 is built from 13 residues. The germline V gene has CDR1 SEHNR and CDR2 FQNEAQ (reference sequence). J lost 4 bases, V lost 5 bases, and 3 bases had no gene match. The CDR3 region has the DNA TGTGCCAGCAGCACAGGGGGTAGCTATGGCTACACCTTC. Residues: CASSTGGSYGYTF.

This clone was counted between two and nine times. The gene calls are TRBV19 and TRBJ1-5; possibly TRBD1 for D (6 bases). CDR3 length: 15 residues. The germline CDR1 and CDR2 sequences are LNHDA and SQIVND (reference sequence). V gave up 3 bases and J gave up 4 bases, with 13 bases separating them. CDR3 DNA sequence: TGTGCCAGTAGTATTGGGGGCTTTCAGAATCAGCCCCAGCATTTT. Its translation is CASSIGGFQNQPQHF. Drawing the rest from reference TRBV19 and TRBJ1-5, the complete variable domain is DGGITQSPKYLFRKEGQNVTLSCEQNLNHDAMYWYRQDPGQGLRLIYYSQIVNDFQKGDIAEGYSVSREKKESFPLTVTSAQKNPTAFYLCASSIGGFQNQPQHFGDGTRLSIL.

The chain couples TRBV9 to TRBJ1-2; 7 bases fit TRBD1. V lost 2 bases and J lost 3; bases outside the gene matches: 7. Germline CDR1 is SGDLS and CDR2 is YYNGEE. This CDR3 comprises 15 residues. The CDR3 protein is CASSVTPGQHYGYTF. The CDR3 bases are TGTGCCAGCAGCGTCACTCCGGGACAGCACTATGGCTACACCTTC.

This clone was recorded once. This sequence joins TRBV5-1 and TRBJ1-4, with a possible D match to TRBD1 (6 bases). Germline assignment: CDR1 SGHRS and CDR2 YFSETQ. The CDR3 is made up of 13 amino acids. V lost 3 bases and J lost 12, with 15 bases in between. CDR3 protein: CASSSLQGTELFF. In DNA, the CDR3 is TGCGCCAGCAGCTCCCTACAGGGAACCGAACTGTTTTTT.

This clone was counted once. The V call is TRBV6-5, the J call TRBJ1-2; the D gene is possibly TRBD1 (5 bases). The CDR3 is 15 residues long. Germline values: CDR1 MNHEY, CDR2 SVGAGI. V shed 0 bases and J shed 7 bases, with 15 bases lying between them. The CDR3 loop reads CASSYSRQGVGGYTF. CDR3 bases: TGTGCCAGCAGTTACTCGCGGCAGGGCGTGGGTGGCTACACCTTC.

The genes are TRBV5-1 and TRBJ2-5, with 9 bases lining up with TRBD2. Trimming removed 3 bases from V and 2 bases from J; junction bases left unmatched: 5. The CDR3 has 15 amino acids. Germline assignment: CDR1 SGHRS and CDR2 YFSETQ. The CDR3 nucleotides read TGCGCCAGCAGCTATGGGCTAGCGGGGCAAGAGACCCAGTACTTC. Its protein is CASSYGLAGQETQYF.

The chain recombines TRBV15 with TRBJ1-5; the D gene is possibly TRBD1 (6 bases). The V and J ends lost 5 bases and 4 bases respectively, with 12 bases between them. CDR1 and CDR2 from the germline V gene are LNHNV and YYDKDF (reference sequence). This CDR3 is 14 amino acids long. CDR3 region: CATSVTGHNQPQHF. Written as DNA, the CDR3 is TGTGCCACCAGCGTGACAGGTCATAATCAGCCCCAGCATTTT.

The chain uses TRBV5-1 and TRBJ1-2, with 9 bases that match TRBD1. CDR1 SGHRS and CDR2 YFSETQ come from the germline V gene. V lost 0 bases, J lost 4 bases, and 1 base stayed unmatched. The length of the CDR3 is 14 residues. The CDR3 here is CASSLGDRVYGYTF. The CDR3 DNA reads as TGCGCCAGCAGCTTGGGGGACAGGGTCTATGGCTACACCTTC.

The CDR3 DNA follows: TGTGCCAGCTACCCCGGGGGGCGGAATTCACCCCTCCACTTT. Translation: CASYPGGRNSPLHF. The chain is built from TRBV28 and TRBJ1-6; tentatively, D is TRBD1 (6 bases). There are 14 residues in the CDR3. Trimming cost V 8 bases and J 7 bases, with 15 bases left between them. Germline assignment: CDR1 MDHEN and CDR2 SYDVKM. The whole variable domain, filled in from reference TRBV28 and TRBJ1-6, reads DVKVTQSSRYLVKRTGEKVFLECVQDMDHENMFWYRQDPGLGLRLIYFSYDVKMKEKGDIPEGYSVSREKKERFSLILESASTNQTSMYLCASYPGGRNSPLHFGNGTRLTVT.

This chain links TRBV18 with TRBJ2-5; 9 bases match TRBD1. Germline V gene lookup returns CDR1 KGHSH and CDR2 LQKENI. The CDR3 extends over 15 amino acids. J lost 0 bases, V lost 3 bases, and 2 bases had no gene match. CDR3 in DNA: TGTGCCAGCTCACCGGGACAGGGAGACCAAGAGACCCAGTACTTC. It codes for CASSPGQGDQETQYF.

This clone was counted between two and nine times. This rearrangement joins TRBV4-3 to TRBJ2-2, with 8 bases matching TRBD2. The CDR3 runs to 15 residues. CDR1 and CDR2 (germline): LGHNA, YSLEER. V lost 6 bases and J lost 4; bases outside the gene matches: 7. CDR3 sequence (DNA): TGCGCCAGCAGGGTGTCCGGGAGGGGCACCGGGGAGCTGTTTTTT. This translates into CASRVSGRGTGELFF.

This chain connects TRBV7-8 to TRBJ1-6; TRBD1 is a possible D gene (6 bases). The V and J ends lost 1 base and 10 bases respectively, with 11 bases between them. The germline V gene has CDR1 SGHVS and CDR2 FQNEAQ. This CDR3 is 14 amino acids long. CDR3 nucleotide sequence: TGTGCCAGCAGCTTAGAACAGGGAGGGTCACCCCTCCACTTT. As protein: CASSLEQGGSPLHF.

The chain has TRBV10-1 and TRBJ2-1, with D perhaps matching TRBD2 (5 bases). Germline V CDR1 and CDR2: WNHNN, SYGVQD (reference sequence). Between the trimmed V and J ends, which lost 2 bases and 3 bases, there was a span of 8 bases. The CDR3 consists of 14 residues. CDR3 DNA: TGCGCCAGCAGTGAGCACAGCGGCTACAATGAGCAGTTCTTC. This encodes CASSEHSGYNEQFF.

This chain connects TRBV30 to TRBJ2-7; D perhaps matches TRBD2 (5 bases). This CDR3 region has 14 residues. Germline values: CDR1 GTSNPN, CDR2 SVGIG (reference sequence). Trimming pared 0 bases from V and 0 bases from J, leaving 9 bases between. This CDR3 reads CAWSVYGISYEQYF. In DNA form, the CDR3 reads TGTGCCTGGAGTGTATACGGGATCTCCTACGAGCAGTACTTC. The variable domain in full, completed from reference TRBV30 and TRBJ2-7, reads SQTIHQWPATLVQPVGSPLSLECTVEGTSNPNLYWYRQAAGRGLQLLFYSVGIGQISSEVPQNLSASRPQDRQFILSSKKLLLSDSGFYLCAWSVYGISYEQYFGPGTRLTVT.

V gene TRBV9 combines with J gene TRBJ2-2; TRBD2 aligns across 10 bases. CDR1 SGDLS and CDR2 YYNGEE come from the germline V gene. CDR3 size: 16 residues. V trimming: 2 bases; J trimming: 4 bases; junction bases outside the gene matches: 5. The CDR3 coding sequence is TGTGCCAGCAGCGTTAGCGGGGGGCCCGGCACCGGGGAGCTGTTTTTT. It specifies CASSVSGGPGTGELFF.

This clone was observed a few times. The chain combines TRBV18 with TRBJ1-5; a weak D match, TRBD1 (5 bases). V lost 3 bases, J lost 0 bases, and 9 bases lay in between. Germline CDR1 KGHSH, CDR2 LQKENI. The CDR3 sequence is 15 residues long. CDR3 DNA: TGTGCCAGCTCACCGGCGGGGGGTAGCAATCAGCCCCAGCATTTT. Its protein product is CASSPAGGSNQPQHF.

This rearrangement joins TRBV6-5 to TRBJ2-7, with D maybe TRBD1 (6 bases). CDR3 length: 13 amino acids. V was trimmed by 8 bases and J by 1 base, leaving 12 bases between them. CDR1 and CDR2 (germline): MNHEY, SVGAGI. Here the CDR3 DNA reads TGTGCCAGCTCACCGGGACAATCCTACGAGCAGTACGTC. Translation gives CASSPGQSYEQYV.

V usage is TRBV28 and J usage is TRBJ2-7, with 10 bases that match TRBD1. Germline V gives CDR1 MDHEN, CDR2 SYDVKM. CDR3 length equals 14 residues. V lost 7 bases, J lost 6 bases, and 9 bases stayed unmatched. The CDR3 DNA reads TGTGCCAGCAAGGGGGGACAGGGGAGGATCGAGCAGTACGTC. Its protein product is CASKGGQGRIEQYV.

The chain carries TRBV7-2 and TRBJ2-5, with a tentative D call TRBD2 (5 bases). V was trimmed by 2 bases and J by 5 bases, leaving 9 bases between them. CDR3 length: 13 residues. The V gene's germline CDR1 is SGHTA and CDR2 FQGNSA. The CDR3 loop is CASSLRGKETQYF. The CDR3 DNA is TGTGCCAGCAGCTTAAGAGGGAAGGAGACCCAGTACTTC.

This chain joins TRBV18 and TRBJ2-3; D gene ambiguous. The germline V gene has CDR1 KGHSH and CDR2 LQKENI. V was clipped by 1 base and J by 3 bases, with 5 bases between them. The CDR3 totals 13 residues. The CDR3 region has the DNA TGTGCCAGCTCACCACATAAAACAGATACGCAGTATTTT. It translates to CASSPHKTDTQYF.

The table lists this clone with a count of one. The chain links TRBV7-9 to TRBJ1-1; 7 bases line up with TRBD1. CDR1 and CDR2 from the germline V gene are SEHNR and FQNEAQ (reference sequence). Trimming took 4 bases from V and 2 from J; bases not matched to a gene: 7. The CDR3 runs to 15 residues. The CDR3 sequence is CASSSQGGVNTEAFF. The CDR3 coding sequence is TGTGCCAGCAGCTCCCAGGGGGGAGTTAACACTGAAGCTTTCTTT.

The rearrangement uses TRBV10-1 and TRBJ2-3; D is unresolved. Per germline, CDR1 WNHNN and CDR2 SYGVQD (reference sequence). V gave up 4 bases and J gave up 0 bases, with 8 bases separating them. The CDR3 totals 14 residues. The CDR3: CASSGQTSTDTQYF. The DNA of the CDR3 is TGCGCCAGCAGTGGGCAGACTAGCACAGATACGCAGTATTTT.

The chain links TRBV7-5 to TRBJ2-5; TRBD2, the D gene given by the table, was not confirmed from the DNA. TRBV7-5 corresponds to a pseudogene. This CDR3 is built from 16 residues. CDR3 loop: CVRSLGTSGGRETQYF. In DNA, the CDR3 is TGTGTCAGAAGCCTAGGGACTAGCGGGGGACGAGAGACCCAGTACTTC.

The rearrangement links TRBV6-1 to TRBJ1-4, with 8 bases that match TRBD1. From germline, CDR1 is MNHNS and CDR2 SASEGT. V trimming: 3 bases; J trimming: 7 bases; junction bases outside the gene matches: 13. CDR3 length: 17 amino acids. This chain's CDR3 is CASSETRAGGQSEKLFF. The DNA for the CDR3 is TGTGCCAGCAGTGAGACTCGGGCAGGGGGCCAGAGTGAAAAACTGTTTTTT.

V is TRBV7-9 and J is TRBJ1-1; D is perhaps TRBD1 (5 bases). The V gene's germline CDR1 is SEHNR and CDR2 FQNEAQ (reference sequence). Trimming stripped 6 bases from V and 3 bases from J, with 11 bases between. The CDR3 spans 13 residues. CDR3 nucleotides: TGTGCCAGCAGACCTGACAGTGACACTGAAGCTTTCTTT. Its translation is CASRPDSDTEAFF.

The chain couples TRBV18 to TRBJ2-7; 9 bases line up with TRBD2. CDR1 and CDR2 (germline): KGHSH, LQKENI. This CDR3 is 14 amino acids long. The V gene end was trimmed by 6 bases and the J gene end by 5 bases; junction bases not matched to a gene: 8. CDR3 DNA: TGTGCCAGCTCGCGGGGGAGGACTAGCGACGAGCAGTACTTC. This codes for CASSRGRTSDEQYF.

Concerning this clone: Other DNA sequences of this sample code for an identical CDR3. The J gene is TRBJ2-6, the V gene TRBV3-1 (or the pseudogene TRBV3-2), with unresolved D. CDR3 length equals 16 residues. Trimming shortened V by 0 bases and J by 0 bases, and 6 bases separated the two germline ends. Germline values: CDR1 LGHDT, CDR2 YNNKEL (reference sequence). CDR3 sequence reads: CASSQDPGSGANVLTF. The CDR3 nucleotides are TGTGCCAGCAGCCAAGATCCCGGCTCTGGGGCCAACGTCCTGACTTTC.

The chain employs TRBV7-9 and TRBJ1-5; weak D call: TRBD1 (5 bases). Germline V gene sequence: CDR1 SEHNR, CDR2 FQNEAQ (reference sequence). The length of the CDR3 is 15 residues. Trimming pared 2 bases from V and 6 bases from J, leaving 14 bases between. The CDR3, as DNA: TGTGCCAGCAGCTTACAGGGAACGGCCGGTCAGCCCCAGCATTTT. Translating gives CASSLQGTAGQPQHF.